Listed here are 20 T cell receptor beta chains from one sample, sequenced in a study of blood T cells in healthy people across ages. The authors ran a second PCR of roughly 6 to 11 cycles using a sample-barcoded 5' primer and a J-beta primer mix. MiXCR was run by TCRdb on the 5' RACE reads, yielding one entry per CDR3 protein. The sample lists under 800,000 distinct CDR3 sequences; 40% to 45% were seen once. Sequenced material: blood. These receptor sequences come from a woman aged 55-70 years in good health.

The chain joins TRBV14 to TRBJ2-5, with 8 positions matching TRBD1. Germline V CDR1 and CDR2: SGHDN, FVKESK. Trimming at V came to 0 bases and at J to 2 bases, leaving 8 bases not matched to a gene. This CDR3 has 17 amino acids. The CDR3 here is CASSQDLTGATQETQYF. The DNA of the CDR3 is TGTGCCAGCAGCCAAGATCTGACAGGGGCGACACAAGAGACCCAGTACTTC.

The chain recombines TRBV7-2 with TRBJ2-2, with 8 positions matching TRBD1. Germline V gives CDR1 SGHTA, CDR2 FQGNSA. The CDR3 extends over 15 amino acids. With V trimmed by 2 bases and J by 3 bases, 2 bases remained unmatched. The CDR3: CASSLQTGDTGELFF. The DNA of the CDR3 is TGTGCCAGCAGCTTACAGACAGGGGACACCGGGGAGCTGTTTTTT.

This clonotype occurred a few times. The CDR3 loop reads CASSVSGTGANEQFF. CDR3 bases: TGTGCCAGCAGCGTATCTGGGACAGGGGCCAATGAGCAGTTCTTC. This chain links TRBV9 with TRBJ2-1; 10 bases are a match to TRBD1. Germline CDR1 SGDLS, CDR2 YYNGEE. The V and J ends lost 1 base and 6 bases, in that order; junction bases with no gene match: 4. This CDR3 comprises 15 residues. The variable domain in full, completed from reference TRBV9 and TRBJ2-1, reads DSGVTQTPKHLITATGQRVTLRCSPRSGDLSVYWYQQSLDQGLQFLIQYYNGEERAKGNILERFSAQQFPDLHSELNLSSLELGDSALYFCASSVSGTGANEQFFGPGTRLTVL.

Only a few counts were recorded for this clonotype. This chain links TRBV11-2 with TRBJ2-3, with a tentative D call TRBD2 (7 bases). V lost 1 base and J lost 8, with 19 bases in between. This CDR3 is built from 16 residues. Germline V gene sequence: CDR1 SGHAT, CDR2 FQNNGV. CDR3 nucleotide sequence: TGTGCCAGCAGCTTAGTGTCGGGGAGGGGGAGTGGTACGCAGTATTTT. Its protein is CASSLVSGRGSGTQYF.

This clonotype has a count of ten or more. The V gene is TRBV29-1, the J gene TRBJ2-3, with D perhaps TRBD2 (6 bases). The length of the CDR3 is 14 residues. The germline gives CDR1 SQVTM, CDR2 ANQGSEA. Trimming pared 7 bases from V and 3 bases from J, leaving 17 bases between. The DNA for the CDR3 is TGCAGCGGGCGGGCTGGCGGAGGGACAGATACGCAGTATTTT. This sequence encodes CSGRAGGGTDTQYF.

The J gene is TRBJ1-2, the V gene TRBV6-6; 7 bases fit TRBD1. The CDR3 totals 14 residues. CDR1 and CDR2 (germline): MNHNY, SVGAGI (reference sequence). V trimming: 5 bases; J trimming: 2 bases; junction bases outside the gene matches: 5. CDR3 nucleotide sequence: TGTGCCAGCAGTAAACAACAGGGGAACTATGGCTACACCTTC. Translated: CASSKQQGNYGYTF.

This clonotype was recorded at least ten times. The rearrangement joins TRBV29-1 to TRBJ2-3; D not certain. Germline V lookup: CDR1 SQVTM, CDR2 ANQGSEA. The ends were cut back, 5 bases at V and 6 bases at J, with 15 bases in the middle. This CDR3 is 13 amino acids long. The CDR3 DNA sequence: TGCAGCGTTCTGGTTACCAACGAGGATACGCAGTATTTT. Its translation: CSVLVTNEDTQYF.

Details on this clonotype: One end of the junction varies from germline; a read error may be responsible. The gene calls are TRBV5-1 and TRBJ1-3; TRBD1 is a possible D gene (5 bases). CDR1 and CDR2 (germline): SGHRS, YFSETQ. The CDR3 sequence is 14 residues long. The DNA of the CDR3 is TGCGCCAGCACCTTGGACAACTCTGGAAACACCATATATTTT. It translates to CASTLDNSGNTIYF.

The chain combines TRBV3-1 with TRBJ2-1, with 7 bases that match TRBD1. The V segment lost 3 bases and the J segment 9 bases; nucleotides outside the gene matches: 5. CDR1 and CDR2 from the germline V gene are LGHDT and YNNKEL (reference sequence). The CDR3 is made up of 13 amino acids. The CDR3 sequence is CASSHGQVGEQFF. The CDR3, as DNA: TGTGCCAGCAGCCACGGACAGGTTGGTGAGCAGTTCTTC.

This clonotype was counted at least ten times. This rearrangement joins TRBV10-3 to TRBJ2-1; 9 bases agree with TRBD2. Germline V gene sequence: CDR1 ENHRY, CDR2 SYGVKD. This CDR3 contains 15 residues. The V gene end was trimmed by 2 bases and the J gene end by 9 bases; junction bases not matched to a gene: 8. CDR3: CAISEGGGARREQFF. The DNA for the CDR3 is TGTGCCATCAGTGAGGGCGGGGGGGCCCGGCGTGAGCAGTTCTTC.

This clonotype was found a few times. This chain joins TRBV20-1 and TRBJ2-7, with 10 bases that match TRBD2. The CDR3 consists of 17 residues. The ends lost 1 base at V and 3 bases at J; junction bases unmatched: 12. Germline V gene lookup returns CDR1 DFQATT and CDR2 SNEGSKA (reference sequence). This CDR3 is CSARVIVSGLALYEQYF. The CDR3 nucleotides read TGCAGTGCTAGAGTAATTGTATCGGGACTAGCGCTCTACGAGCAGTACTTC.

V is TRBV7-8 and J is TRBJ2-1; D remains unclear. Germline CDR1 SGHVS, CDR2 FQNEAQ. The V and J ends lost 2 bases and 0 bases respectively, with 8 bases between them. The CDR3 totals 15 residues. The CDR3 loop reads CASSLLFGSYNEQFF. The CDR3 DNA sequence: TGTGCCAGCAGCTTATTGTTCGGCTCCTACAATGAGCAGTTCTTC.

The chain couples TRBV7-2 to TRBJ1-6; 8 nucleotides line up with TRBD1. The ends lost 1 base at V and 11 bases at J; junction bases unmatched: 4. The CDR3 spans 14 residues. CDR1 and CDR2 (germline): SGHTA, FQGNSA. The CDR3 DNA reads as TGTGCCAGCAGCTTAGAAACAGGGGGACCACCCCTCCACTTT. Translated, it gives CASSLETGGPPLHF.

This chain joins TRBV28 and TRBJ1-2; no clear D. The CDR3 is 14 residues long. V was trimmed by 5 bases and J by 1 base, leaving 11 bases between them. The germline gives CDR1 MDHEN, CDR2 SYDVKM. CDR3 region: CASSGGSLNYGYTF. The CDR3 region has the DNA TGTGCCAGCAGTGGAGGATCTCTTAACTATGGCTACACCTTC.

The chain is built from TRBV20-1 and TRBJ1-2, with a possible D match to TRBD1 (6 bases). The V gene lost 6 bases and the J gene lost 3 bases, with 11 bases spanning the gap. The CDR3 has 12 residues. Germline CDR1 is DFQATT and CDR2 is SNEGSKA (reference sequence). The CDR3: CSARDTYYGYTF. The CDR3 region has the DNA TGCAGTGCCCGGGACACCTACTATGGCTACACCTTC.

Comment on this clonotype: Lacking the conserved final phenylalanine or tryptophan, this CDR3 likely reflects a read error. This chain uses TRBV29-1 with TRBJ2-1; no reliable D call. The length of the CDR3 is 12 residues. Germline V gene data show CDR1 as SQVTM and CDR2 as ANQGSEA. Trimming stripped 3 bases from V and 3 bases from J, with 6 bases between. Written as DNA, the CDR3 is TGCAGCGTTGACAGGATCTACAATGAGCAGTTCTTA. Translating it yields CSVDRIYNEQFL.

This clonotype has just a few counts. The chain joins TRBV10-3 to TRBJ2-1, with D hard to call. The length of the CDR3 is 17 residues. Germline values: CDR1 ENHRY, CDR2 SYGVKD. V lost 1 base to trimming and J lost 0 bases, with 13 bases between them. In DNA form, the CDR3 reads TGTGCCATCAGTGAGTTGGCTATACGGAGCTCCTACAATGAGCAGTTCTTC. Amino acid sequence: CAISELAIRSSYNEQFF.

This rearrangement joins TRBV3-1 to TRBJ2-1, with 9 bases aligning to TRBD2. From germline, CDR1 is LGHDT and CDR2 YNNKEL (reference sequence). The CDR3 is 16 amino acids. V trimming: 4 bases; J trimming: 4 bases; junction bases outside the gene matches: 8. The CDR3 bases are TGTGCCAGCAGCCTACCTTGGCTAGCGGGATACAATGAGCAGTTCTTC. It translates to CASSLPWLAGYNEQFF.

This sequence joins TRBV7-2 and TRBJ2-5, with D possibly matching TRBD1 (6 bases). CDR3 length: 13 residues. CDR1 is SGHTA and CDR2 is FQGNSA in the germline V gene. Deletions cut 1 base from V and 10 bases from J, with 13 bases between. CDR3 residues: CASSLVRGGIQYF. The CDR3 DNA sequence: TGTGCCAGCAGCTTAGTCAGGGGTGGGATCCAGTACTTC.

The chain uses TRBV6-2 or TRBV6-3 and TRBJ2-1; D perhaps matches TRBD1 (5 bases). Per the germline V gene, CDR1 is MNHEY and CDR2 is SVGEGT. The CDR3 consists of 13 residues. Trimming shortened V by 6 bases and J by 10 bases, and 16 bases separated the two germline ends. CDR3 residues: CASSHPKGREQFF. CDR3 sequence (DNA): TGTGCCAGCAGCCACCCGAAGGGGCGAGAGCAGTTCTTC.